This T cell receptor (beta chain) appears in the sequencing data of a study of cytotoxic CD8 clonotypes in ibrutinib-treated CLL. Study-wide background: The patients comprised 11 relapsed/refractory and more than 14 treatment-naive cases, about 18 IGHV unmutated.

Study results and limitations: Baseline clonality exceeded age-matched healthy donors and tracked circulating CD8+ T-cell counts.

Concerning this clone itself: Its target is unknown.

The planned depth of sequencing spanned 1 in 200,000 to 1 in 1 million T cells. TCRdb's copy holds only in-frame clones and misses some; the assay was immunoSEQ multiplex PCR. The sample lists 200,000 to 250,000 clones, approximately 70% occurring once. The CDR3 has 12 residues. With 5 bases removed from V and 1 base from J, the gap between germline ends came to 8 bases. The V gene's germline CDR1 is SQVTM and CDR2 ANQGSEA. This TCR came from a human donor with chronic lymphocytic leukemia. V is TRBV29-1 and J is TRBJ1-1; no reliable D call. Here the sequenced sample was PBMCs, taken after 12 months of ibrutinib treatment. This chain's CDR3 is CSVKGWNTEAFF. The CDR3 DNA follows: TGCAGCGTTAAGGGCTGGAACACTGAAGCTTTCTTT.